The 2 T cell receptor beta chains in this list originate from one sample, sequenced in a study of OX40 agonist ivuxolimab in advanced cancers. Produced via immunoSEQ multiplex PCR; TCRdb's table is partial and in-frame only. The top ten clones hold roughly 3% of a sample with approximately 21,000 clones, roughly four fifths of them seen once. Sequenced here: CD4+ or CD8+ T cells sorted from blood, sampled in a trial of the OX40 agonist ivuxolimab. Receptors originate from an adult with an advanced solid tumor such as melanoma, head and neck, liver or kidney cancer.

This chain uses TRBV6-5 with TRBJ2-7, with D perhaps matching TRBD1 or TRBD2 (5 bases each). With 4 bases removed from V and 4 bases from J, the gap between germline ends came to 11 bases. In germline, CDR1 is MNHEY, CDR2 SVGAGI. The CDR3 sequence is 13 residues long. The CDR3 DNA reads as TGTGCCAGCAGTTGGGACGGGCTTTACGAGCAGTACTTC. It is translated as CASSWDGLYEQYF.

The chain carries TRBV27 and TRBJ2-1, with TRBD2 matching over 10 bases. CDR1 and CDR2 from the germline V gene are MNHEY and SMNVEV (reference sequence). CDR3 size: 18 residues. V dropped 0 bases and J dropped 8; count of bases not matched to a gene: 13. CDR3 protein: CASSLSGLADGGRHEQFF. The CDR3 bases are TGTGCCAGCAGTTTATCTGGACTAGCGGACGGAGGTCGGCATGAGCAGTTCTTC.